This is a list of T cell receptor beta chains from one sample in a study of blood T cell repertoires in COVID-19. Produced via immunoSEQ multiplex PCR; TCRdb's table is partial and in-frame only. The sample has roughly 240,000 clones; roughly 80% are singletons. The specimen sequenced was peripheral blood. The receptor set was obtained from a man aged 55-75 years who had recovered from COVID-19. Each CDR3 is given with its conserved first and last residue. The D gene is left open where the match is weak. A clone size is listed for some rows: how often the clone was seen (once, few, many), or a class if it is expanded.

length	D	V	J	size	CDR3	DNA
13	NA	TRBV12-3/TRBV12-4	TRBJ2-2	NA	CASSVADTGELFF	TGTGCCAGCTCGGTCGCGGACACCGGGGAGCTGTTTTTT
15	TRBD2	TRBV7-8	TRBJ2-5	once	CASSSGLVGQETQYF	TGTGCCAGCAGCTCCGGACTAGTAGGGCAAGAGACCCAGTACTTC
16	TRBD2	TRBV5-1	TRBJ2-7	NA	CASSPDRTSGTYEQYF	TGCGCCAGCAGCCCCGATAGGACTAGCGGCACCTACGAGCAGTACTTC
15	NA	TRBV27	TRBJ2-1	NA	CASRISQSSYNEQFF	TGTGCCAGCAGGATTAGCCAGAGCTCCTACAATGAGCAGTTCTTC
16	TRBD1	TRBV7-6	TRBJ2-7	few	CASSLEFGQGAYEQYF	TGTGCCAGCAGCTTAGAATTCGGACAGGGGGCCTACGAGCAGTACTTC
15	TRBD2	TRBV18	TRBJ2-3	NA	CASSGTSGSTDTQYF	TGTGCCAGCTCCGGGACTAGCGGGAGCACAGATACGCAGTATTTT
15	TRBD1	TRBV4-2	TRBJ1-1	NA	CASSQDRGRNTEAFF	TGTGCCAGCAGCCAGGACAGGGGACGAAACACTGAAGCTTTCTTT
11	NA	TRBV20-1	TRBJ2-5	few	CSAIESGTQYF	TGCAGTGCTATTGAGTCGGGGACCCAGTACTTC
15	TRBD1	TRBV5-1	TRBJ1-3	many	CASRKQGSSGNTIYF	TGCGCCAGCAGGAAACAGGGGTCGTCTGGAAACACCATATATTTT
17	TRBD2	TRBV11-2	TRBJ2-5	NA	CASSLVAGGPPRETQYF	TGTGCCAGCAGCTTAGTCGCGGGGGGGCCGCCGCGAGAGACCCAGTACTTC
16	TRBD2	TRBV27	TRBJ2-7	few	CASSAPGTSGSQGQYF	TGTGCCAGCAGTGCCCCCGGGACTAGCGGGAGTCAGGGGCAGTACTTC
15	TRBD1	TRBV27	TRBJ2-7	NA	CASSLAGTGGYEQYF	TGTGCCAGCAGTTTAGCGGGGACAGGGGGATACGAGCAGTACTTC
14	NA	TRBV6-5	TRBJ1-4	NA	CASRTGTRGEKLFF	TGTGCCAGCAGAACCGGGACAAGGGGAGAAAAACTGTTTTTT